This T cell receptor (beta chain) was observed in a study of T cell responses to AZD1222 COVID-19 vaccine. This table comes from immunoSEQ multiplex PCR, and its TCRdb copy is limited to in-frame clones, with some not included. Counted here are about 170,000 clones, roughly nine tenths occurring once; the ten biggest clones make up 6.9%. Notes on this clone: Its target is not known.

The ends were cut back, 10 bases at V and 7 bases at J, with 26 bases in the middle. Germline-derived CDR1 and CDR2 are MNHGY and SAAAGT. The CDR3 loop spans 15 amino acids. Study conclusions and caveats: A mostly white British donor set with more females was recruited, and clonal diversity was possibly underestimated.

The clonotype was recovered from an adult in good health. This specimen consisted of peripheral blood, obtained on day 0 of AZD1222 vaccination. The V and J genes are TRBV6-8 and TRBJ2-7; D possibly uses TRBD1 or TRBD2 (5 bases each). The CDR3 protein is CATSSLRGLKGEQYF. The CDR3, as DNA: TGTGCCACTTCTTCCCTCCGGGGTCTGAAGGGGGAGCAGTACTTC.